This section outlines one TCR beta chain sequence together with its context. What it binds is not known. TCRdb's table, derived via immunoSEQ multiplex PCR, lists solely in-frame clones and lacks some. The sample holds more than 85,000 clones, roughly nine tenths seen once. V gave up 6 bases and J gave up 3 bases, with 26 bases separating them. The CDR3 covers 18 residues. The source of the sample is a study of T cell responses to AZD1222 COVID-19 vaccine. Study summary: Doses given second, at about 4 or about 12 weeks, were pooled. Study-level results: Seropositivity was recorded at baseline in only 6 or 7 AZD1222 recipients. Two doses of AZD1222 preceded a rise in Spike-specific TCR breadth and depth. Sampling that yielded the repertoires occurred only after the peak T cell response.

The TCR originated in an adult in good health. The starting material was peripheral blood, obtained on day 0 of AZD1222 vaccination. This chain connects TRBV23-1 to TRBJ2-5; D possibly corresponds to TRBD1 (6 bases). TRBV23-1 is recorded as an ORF, its role being uncertain. In DNA, the CDR3 is TGCGCCAGCAGCCCCAACCCCACTTCCGGGACACTTGAAGAGACCCAGTACTTC. It encodes CASSPNPTSGTLEETQYF.